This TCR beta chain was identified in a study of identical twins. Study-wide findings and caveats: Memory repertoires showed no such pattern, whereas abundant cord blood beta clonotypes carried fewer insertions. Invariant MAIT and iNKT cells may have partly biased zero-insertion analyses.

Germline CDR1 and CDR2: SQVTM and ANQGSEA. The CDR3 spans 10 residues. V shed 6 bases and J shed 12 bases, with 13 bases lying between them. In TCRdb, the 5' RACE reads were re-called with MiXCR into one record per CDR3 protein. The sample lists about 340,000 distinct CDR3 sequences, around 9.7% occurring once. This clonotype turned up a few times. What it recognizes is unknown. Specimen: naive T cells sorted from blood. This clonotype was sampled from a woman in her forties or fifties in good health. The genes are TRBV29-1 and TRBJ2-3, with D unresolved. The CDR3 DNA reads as TGCAGCGTCGACTCGCCCTCCCAGTATTTT. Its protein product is CSVDSPSQYF.